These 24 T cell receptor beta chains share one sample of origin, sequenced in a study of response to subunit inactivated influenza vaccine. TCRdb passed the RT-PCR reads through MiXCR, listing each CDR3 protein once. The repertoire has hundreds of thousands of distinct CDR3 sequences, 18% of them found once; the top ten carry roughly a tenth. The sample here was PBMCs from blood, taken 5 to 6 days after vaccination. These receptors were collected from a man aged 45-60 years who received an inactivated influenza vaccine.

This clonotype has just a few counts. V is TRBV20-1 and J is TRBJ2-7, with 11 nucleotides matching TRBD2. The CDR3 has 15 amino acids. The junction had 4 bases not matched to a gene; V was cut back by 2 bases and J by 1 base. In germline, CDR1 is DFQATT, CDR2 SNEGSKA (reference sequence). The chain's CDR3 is CSARPGLAVSYEQYF. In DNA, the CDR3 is TGCAGTGCTAGACCGGGACTAGCGGTGTCCTACGAGCAGTACTTC.

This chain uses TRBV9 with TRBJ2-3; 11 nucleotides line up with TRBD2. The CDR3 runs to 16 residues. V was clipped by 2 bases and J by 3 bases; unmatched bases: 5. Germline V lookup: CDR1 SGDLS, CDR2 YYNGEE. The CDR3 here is CASSVGLAASTDTQYF. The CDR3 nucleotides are TGTGCCAGCAGCGTGGGACTAGCGGCTTCTACAGATACGCAGTATTTT.

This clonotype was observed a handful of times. The CDR3 loop is CASSLEGTSNTEAFF. CDR3 in DNA: TGTGCCAGCAGCTTAGAAGGGACATCGAACACTGAAGCTTTCTTT. The chain carries TRBV7-9 and TRBJ1-1, with D maybe TRBD1 (6 bases). The germline V gene has CDR1 SEHNR and CDR2 FQNEAQ (reference sequence). Trimming shortened V by 1 base and J by 1 base, and 10 bases separated the two germline ends. The CDR3 is 15 residues long.

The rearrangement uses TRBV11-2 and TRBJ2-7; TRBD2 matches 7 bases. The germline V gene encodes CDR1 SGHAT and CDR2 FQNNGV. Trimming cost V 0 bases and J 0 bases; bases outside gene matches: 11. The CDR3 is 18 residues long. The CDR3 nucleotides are TGTGCCAGCAGCTTAGAACGACGGCAAGCGGGAATCTCCTACGAGCAGTACTTC. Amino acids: CASSLERRQAGISYEQYF.

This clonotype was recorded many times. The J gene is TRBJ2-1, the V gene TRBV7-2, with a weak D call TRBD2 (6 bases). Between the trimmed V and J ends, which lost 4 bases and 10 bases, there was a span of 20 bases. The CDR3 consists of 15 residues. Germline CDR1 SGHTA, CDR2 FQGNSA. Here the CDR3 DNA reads TGTGCCAGCAGCTCCGACTGGAGCGGGCCTGACGAGCAGTTCTTC. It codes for CASSSDWSGPDEQFF. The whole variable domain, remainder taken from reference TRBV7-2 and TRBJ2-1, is GAGVSQSPSNKVTEKGKDVELRCDPISGHTALYWYRQSLGQGLEFLIYFQGNSAPDKSGLPSDRFSAERTGGSVSTLTIQRTQQEDSAVYLCASSSDWSGPDEQFFGPGTRLTVL.

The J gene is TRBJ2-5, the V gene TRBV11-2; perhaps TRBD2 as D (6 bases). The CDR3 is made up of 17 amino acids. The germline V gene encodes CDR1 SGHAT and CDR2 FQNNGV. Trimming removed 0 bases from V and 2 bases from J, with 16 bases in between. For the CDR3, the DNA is TGTGCCAGCAGCTTAGATCCGGGACTCCTCGTGCAAGAGACCCAGTACTTC. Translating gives CASSLDPGLLVQETQYF.

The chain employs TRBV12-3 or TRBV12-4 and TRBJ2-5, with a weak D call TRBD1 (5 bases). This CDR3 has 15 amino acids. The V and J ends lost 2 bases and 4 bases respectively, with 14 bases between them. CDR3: CASSLSVGVRETQYF. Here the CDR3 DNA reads TGTGCCAGCAGTTTATCGGTAGGGGTGAGAGAGACCCAGTACTTC.

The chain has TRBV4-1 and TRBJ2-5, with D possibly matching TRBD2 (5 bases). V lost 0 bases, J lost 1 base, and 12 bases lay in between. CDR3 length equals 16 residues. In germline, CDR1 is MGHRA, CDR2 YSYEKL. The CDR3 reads CASSQEGAVSQETQYF. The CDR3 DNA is TGCGCCAGCAGCCAAGAAGGAGCGGTGAGCCAAGAGACCCAGTACTTC.

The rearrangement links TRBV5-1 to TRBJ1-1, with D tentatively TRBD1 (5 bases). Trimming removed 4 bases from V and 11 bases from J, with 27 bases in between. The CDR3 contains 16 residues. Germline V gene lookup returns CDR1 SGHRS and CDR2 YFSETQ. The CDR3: CASSPNRYGGRRWAFF. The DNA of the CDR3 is TGCGCCAGCAGCCCTAACAGGTATGGGGGACGAAGATGGGCTTTCTTT.

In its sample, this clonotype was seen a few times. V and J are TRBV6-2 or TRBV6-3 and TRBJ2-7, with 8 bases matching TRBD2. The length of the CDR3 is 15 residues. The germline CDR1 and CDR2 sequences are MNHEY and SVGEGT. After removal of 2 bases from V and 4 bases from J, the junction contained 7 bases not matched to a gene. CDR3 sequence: CASSYPGAGVYEQYF. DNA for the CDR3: TGTGCCAGCAGTTACCCGGGAGCGGGAGTTTACGAGCAGTACTTC.

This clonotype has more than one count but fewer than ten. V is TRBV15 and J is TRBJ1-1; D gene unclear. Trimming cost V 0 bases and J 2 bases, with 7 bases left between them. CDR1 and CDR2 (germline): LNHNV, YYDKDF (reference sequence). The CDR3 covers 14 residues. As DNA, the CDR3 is TGTGCCACCAGCAGAGATCCGCGCAACACTGAAGCTTTCTTT. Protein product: CATSRDPRNTEAFF.

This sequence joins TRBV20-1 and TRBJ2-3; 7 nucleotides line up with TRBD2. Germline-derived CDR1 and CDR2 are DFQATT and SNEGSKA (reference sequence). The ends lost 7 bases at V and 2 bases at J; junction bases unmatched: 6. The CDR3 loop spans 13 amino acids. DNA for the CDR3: TGCAGTGTTCGAGCGGGGCCCACAGATACGCAGTATTTT. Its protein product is CSVRAGPTDTQYF.

This CDR3 is CASRSTGYNSPLHF. The CDR3 DNA reads as TGTGCCAGCAGATCCACAGGGTATAATTCACCCCTCCACTTT. V and J are TRBV12-3 or TRBV12-4 and TRBJ1-6, with a weak D call TRBD1 (6 bases). This CDR3 is built from 14 residues. Trimming removed 6 bases at V and 4 bases at J, with 10 bases between.

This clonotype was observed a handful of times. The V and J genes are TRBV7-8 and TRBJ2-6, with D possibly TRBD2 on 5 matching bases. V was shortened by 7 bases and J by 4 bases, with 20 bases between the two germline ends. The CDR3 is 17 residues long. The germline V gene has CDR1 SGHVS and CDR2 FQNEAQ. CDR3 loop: CASTRVMRVTGANVLTF. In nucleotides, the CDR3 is TGTGCCAGCACCCGGGTTATGAGGGTGACAGGGGCCAACGTCCTGACTTTC.

This CDR3 reads CSVFGQGEFF. The DNA of the CDR3 is TGCAGCGTCTTCGGACAGGGGGAGTTCTTC. The chain joins TRBV29-1 to TRBJ2-1; 10 nucleotides line up with TRBD1. CDR1 is SQVTM and CDR2 is ANQGSEA in the germline V gene. With 6 bases clipped from V and 14 bases from J, the junction kept 4 bases outside the gene matches. The CDR3 runs to 10 residues.

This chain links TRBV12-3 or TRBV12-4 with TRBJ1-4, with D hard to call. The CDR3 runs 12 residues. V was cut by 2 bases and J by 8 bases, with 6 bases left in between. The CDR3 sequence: CASSLSVEKLFF. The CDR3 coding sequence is TGTGCCAGCAGTTTATCGGTCGAAAAACTGTTTTTT.

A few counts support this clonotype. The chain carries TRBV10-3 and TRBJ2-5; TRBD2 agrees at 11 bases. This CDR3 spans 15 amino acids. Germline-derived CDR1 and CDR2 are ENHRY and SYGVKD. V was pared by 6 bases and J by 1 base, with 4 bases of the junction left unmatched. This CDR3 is CAISPTSGAQETQYF. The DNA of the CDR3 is TGTGCCATCAGCCCGACTAGCGGGGCCCAAGAGACCCAGTACTTC.

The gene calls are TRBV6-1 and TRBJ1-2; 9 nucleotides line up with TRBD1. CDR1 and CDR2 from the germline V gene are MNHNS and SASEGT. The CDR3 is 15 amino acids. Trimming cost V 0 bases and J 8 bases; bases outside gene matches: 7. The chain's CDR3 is CASSEALGTGKGYTF. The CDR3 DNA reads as TGTGCCAGCAGTGAAGCGCTTGGGACAGGGAAGGGCTACACCTTC.

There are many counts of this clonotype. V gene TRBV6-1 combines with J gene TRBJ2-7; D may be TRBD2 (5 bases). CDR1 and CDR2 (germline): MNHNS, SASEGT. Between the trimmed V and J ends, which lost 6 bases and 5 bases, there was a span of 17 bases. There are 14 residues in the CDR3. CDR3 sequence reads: CASSPSKFGDEQYF. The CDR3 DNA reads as TGTGCCAGCAGCCCCTCAAAATTCGGGGACGAGCAGTACTTC.

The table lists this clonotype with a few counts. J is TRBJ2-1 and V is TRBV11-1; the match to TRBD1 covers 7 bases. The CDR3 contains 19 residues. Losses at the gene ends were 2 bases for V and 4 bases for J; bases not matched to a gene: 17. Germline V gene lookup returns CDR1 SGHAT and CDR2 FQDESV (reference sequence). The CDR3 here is CASSLFLSKTGTVYNEQFF. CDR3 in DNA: TGTGCCAGCAGCTTATTTTTATCAAAGACCGGGACAGTGTACAATGAGCAGTTCTTC. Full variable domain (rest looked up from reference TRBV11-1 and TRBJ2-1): EAEVAQSPRYKITEKSQAVAFWCDPISGHATLYWYRQILGQGPELLVQFQDESVVDDSQLPKDRFSAERLKGVDSTLKIQPAELGDSAMYLCASSLFLSKTGTVYNEQFFGPGTRLTVL.

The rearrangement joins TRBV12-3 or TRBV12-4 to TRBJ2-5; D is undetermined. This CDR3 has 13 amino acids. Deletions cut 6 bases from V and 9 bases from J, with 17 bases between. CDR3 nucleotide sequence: TGTGCCAGCAGACCCGGCTCTTCGGCGTCCCAGTACTTC. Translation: CASRPGSSASQYF.

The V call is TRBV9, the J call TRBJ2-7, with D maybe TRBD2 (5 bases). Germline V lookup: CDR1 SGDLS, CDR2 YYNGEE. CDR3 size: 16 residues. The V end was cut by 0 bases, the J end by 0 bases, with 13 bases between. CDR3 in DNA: TGTGCCAGCAGCGTAGAATTTGAGGGATTCTCCTACGAGCAGTACTTC. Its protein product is CASSVEFEGFSYEQYF.

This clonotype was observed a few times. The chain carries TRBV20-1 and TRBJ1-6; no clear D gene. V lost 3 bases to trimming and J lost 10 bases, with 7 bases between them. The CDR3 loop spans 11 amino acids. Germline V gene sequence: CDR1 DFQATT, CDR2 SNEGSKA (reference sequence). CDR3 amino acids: CSASDQSPLHF. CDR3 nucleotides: TGCAGTGCTAGTGACCAGTCACCCCTCCACTTT.

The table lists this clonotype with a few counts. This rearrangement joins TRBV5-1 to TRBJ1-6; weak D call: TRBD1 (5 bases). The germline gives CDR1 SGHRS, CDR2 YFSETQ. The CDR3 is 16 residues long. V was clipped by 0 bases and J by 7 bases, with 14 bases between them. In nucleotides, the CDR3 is TGCGCCAGCAGCTTGGAGTTCCAGGGTGGCAATTCACCCCTCCACTTT. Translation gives CASSLEFQGGNSPLHF. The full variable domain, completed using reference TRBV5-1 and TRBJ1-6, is KAGVTQTPRYLIKTRGQQVTLSCSPISGHRSVSWYQQTPGQGLQFLFEYFSETQRNKGNFPGRFSGRQFSNSRSEMNVSTLELGDSALYLCASSLEFQGGNSPLHFGNGTRLTVT.